This T cell receptor (beta chain) was identified in a study of human T cells and chemical hapten exposure. Background on the study: During the approximately 24-week study period, patients had diphenylcyclopropenone applied to the scalp every week. TCR yields per sample varied, mainly owing to small pooled library volume differences. The study, taken as a whole, reports: Compared to controls, expanded TCRs made significantly more large clusters of similar CDR3s.

The germline V gene encodes CDR1 MNHEY and CDR2 SMNVEV (reference sequence). This CDR3 contains 12 residues. Trimming removed 5 bases from V and 8 bases from J; junction bases left unmatched: 3. In its sample, this clonotype was seen a few times. Antigen: not known. Time point noted: patch test 3, about 24 weeks after DPC sensitization. As to treatment: therapeutic diphenylcyclopropenone sensitization with weekly scalp DPC. A single record per CDR3 protein comes from TCRdb applying MiXCR to the RACE reads. The profile covers tens of thousands of distinct CDR3 sequences, with approximately 10% appearing a single time and roughly 1.5% taken by the ten largest.

The rearrangement uses TRBV27 and TRBJ1-1, with 9 nucleotides matching TRBD1. This clonotype was sampled from a woman between 50 and 59 years old with alopecia areata. Some clones in this sample may be carry-over from other donors' samples. Here the sequenced sample was whole blood, taken in connection with sensitization to the hapten diphenylcyclopropenone (DPC). The CDR3 spells CASSGDRVEAFF. CDR3 nucleotide sequence: TGTGCCAGCAGTGGGGACAGGGTAGAAGCTTTCTTT.